This T cell receptor beta chain derives from a study of yellow fever vaccine responses in identical twins. Note on this clonotype: The antigen is undetermined.

Trimming removed 8 bases from V and 7 bases from J; junction bases left unmatched: 6. CDR1 and CDR2 from the germline V gene are PRHDT and FYEKMQ (reference sequence). The CDR3 is made up of 12 amino acids. TCRdb independently ran MiXCR on the RT-PCR reads; one entry per CDR3 protein. The sample carries approximately 3,100 distinct CDR3 sequences, roughly four fifths recorded once. Study outcomes and limitations: Vaccine T cell responses of twins reportedly seemed partly convergent and partly personalized.

This chain uses TRBV13 with TRBJ1-2, with 8 positions matching TRBD1. This clonotype originated in a woman aged 18-30 years who received the yellow fever vaccine. The starting material was T cells from blood (PBMCs), unsorted or a sorted subset (not recorded which), obtained before or after yellow fever vaccination (not recorded which). The CDR3: CASPDRASGYTF. The DNA for the CDR3 is TGTGCCAGCCCGGACAGGGCTAGTGGCTACACCTTC.